The clone carrying this TCR beta chain was seen repeatedly, ten times or more. V dropped 3 bases and J dropped 7 bases, with 10 bases sitting between them. The CDR3 runs 11 residues. Germline assignment: CDR1 DFQATT and CDR2 SNEGSKA (reference sequence). This sample was included in a study of T-cell reconstitution after alpha-beta-depleted transplantation in children. The authors prepared the TCRbeta library with unique molecular identifiers. TCRdb independently ran MiXCR on the PCR reads; one entry per CDR3 protein. The sample lists about 350,000 distinct CDR3 sequences; more than 10% were seen once.

Material: PBMCs, obtained from the stem cell graft. This receptor was taken from a human donor who donated a stem cell graft to a child with Fanconi anemia. The V call is TRBV20-1, the J call TRBJ2-7; D remains ambiguous. CDR3 coding DNA: TGCAGTGCTAGCATATGGGGAGAGCAGTACTTC. It is translated as CSASIWGEQYF.